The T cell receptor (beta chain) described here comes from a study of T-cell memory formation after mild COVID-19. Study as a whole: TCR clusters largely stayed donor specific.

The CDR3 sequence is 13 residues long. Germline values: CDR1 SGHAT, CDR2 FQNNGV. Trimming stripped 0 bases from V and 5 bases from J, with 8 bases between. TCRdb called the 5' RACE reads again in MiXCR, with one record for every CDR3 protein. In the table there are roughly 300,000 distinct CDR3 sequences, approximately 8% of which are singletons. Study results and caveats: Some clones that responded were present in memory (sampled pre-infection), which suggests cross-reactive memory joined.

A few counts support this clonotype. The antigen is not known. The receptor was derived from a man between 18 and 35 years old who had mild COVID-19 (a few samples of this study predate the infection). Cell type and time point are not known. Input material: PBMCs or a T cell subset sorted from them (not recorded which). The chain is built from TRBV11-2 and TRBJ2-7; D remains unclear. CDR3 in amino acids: CASSLDRANEQYF. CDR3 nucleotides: TGTGCCAGCAGCTTAGATCGCGCAAACGAGCAGTACTTC.